This entry features one TCR beta chain sequence. What it binds is unknown. The table came from immunoSEQ multiplex PCR; TCRdb's copy has only in-frame clones and leaves some out. The sample holds 85,000 to 100,000 clones, about two thirds seen once. The CDR3 covers 13 residues. The V gene lost 3 bases and the J gene lost 3 bases, with 9 bases spanning the gap. Germline CDR1 is SNHLY and CDR2 is FYNNEI. This sample was included in a study of radiotherapy plus CTLA-4 blockade in lung cancer. For the study at large: Disease control was present in around a third of patients, and objective responses in approximately 19%.

Study outcomes and limitations: Once radiotherapy plus ipilimumab had been given, TCR clones derived from tumor expanded in blood. Early blood T cell clone dynamics, with interferon-beta, were reported to best predict response.

Specimen: peripheral blood, collected from a patient treated with radiotherapy plus ipilimumab. The V call is TRBV2, the J call TRBJ2-7; D is unresolved. The sequence was collected from a human donor with non-small cell lung cancer that progressed on radiotherapy plus ipilimumab. The CDR3 region is CASSESGNYEQYF. In DNA, the CDR3 is TGTGCCAGCAGTGAGTCAGGAAACTACGAGCAGTACTTC.